These 4 T cell receptor beta chains were sequenced from one sample in a study of T cells after yellow fever vaccination. Via MiXCR, TCRdb re-called the 5' RACE reads, giving one row per CDR3 protein. The repertoire holds 180,000 or so distinct CDR3 sequences, with roughly 9.6% as singletons. The source was CD8+ T cells sorted from PBMCs, collected 15 days after the yellow fever booster vaccination. The receptors were gathered from a man aged 18-30 years who received the YFV17D yellow fever vaccine.

Ten or more counts support this clonotype. The V and J genes are TRBV7-6 and TRBJ2-7; 10 bases align to TRBD1. Germline V gene lookup returns CDR1 SGHVS and CDR2 FNYEAQ. V was pared by 4 bases and J by 2 bases, with 14 bases of the junction left unmatched. This CDR3 is 18 amino acids long. CDR3 coding DNA: TGTGCCAGCAGCTCCTCTCCGTCGGGACAGGGGTTTACCTACGAGCAGTACTTC. Encoded protein: CASSSSPSGQGFTYEQYF.

The rearrangement joins TRBV12-3 or TRBV12-4 to TRBJ2-1; TRBD2 matches at 8 bases. With 3 bases clipped from V and 8 bases from J, the junction kept 6 bases outside the gene matches. The CDR3 sequence is 14 residues long. The chain's CDR3 is CASSLSGGIDEQFF. CDR3 bases: TGTGCCAGCAGTTTGAGCGGGGGAATTGATGAGCAGTTCTTC.

This clonotype was seen ten or more times. J is TRBJ2-1 and V is TRBV10-3, with no clear D. Germline assignment: CDR1 ENHRY and CDR2 SYGVKD. V lost 7 bases, J lost 2 bases, and 9 bases lay in between. The CDR3 totals 13 residues. DNA of the CDR3: TGTGCCATCAAGCTGGCGACCTACAATGAGCAGTTCTTC. Residues: CAIKLATYNEQFF.

This clonotype was observed a handful of times. The chain recombines TRBV4-1 with TRBJ1-5; 8 bases fit TRBD1. With 0 bases clipped from V and 6 bases from J, the junction kept 7 bases outside the gene matches. This CDR3 has 16 residues. Per germline, CDR1 MGHRA and CDR2 YSYEKL. CDR3 amino acids: CASSQDIGTGGQPQHF. CDR3 nucleotides: TGCGCCAGCAGCCAAGATATTGGGACAGGCGGTCAGCCCCAGCATTTT.